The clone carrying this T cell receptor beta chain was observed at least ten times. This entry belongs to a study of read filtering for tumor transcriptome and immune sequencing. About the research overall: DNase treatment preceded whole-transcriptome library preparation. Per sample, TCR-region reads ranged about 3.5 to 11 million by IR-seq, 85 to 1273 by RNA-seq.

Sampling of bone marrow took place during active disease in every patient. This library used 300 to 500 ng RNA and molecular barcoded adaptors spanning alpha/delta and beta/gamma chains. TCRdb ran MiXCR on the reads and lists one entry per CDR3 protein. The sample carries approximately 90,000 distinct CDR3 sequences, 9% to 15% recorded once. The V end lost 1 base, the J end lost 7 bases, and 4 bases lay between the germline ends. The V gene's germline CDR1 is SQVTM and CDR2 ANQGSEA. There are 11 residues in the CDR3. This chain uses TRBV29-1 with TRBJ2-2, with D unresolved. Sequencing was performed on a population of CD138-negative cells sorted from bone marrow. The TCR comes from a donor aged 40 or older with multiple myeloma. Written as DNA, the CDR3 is TGCAGCGTTGAAGGCAACGGGGAGCTGTTTTTT. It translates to CSVEGNGELFF.